These 30 T cell receptor beta chains came from one sample sequenced in a study of OX40 agonist ivuxolimab in advanced cancers. Sequencing was performed with immunoSEQ multiplex PCR; in TCRdb, only in-frame clones are kept and a portion is missing. The sample records over 85,000 clones, 85% to 95% being singletons. The starting material was CD4+ or CD8+ T cells sorted from blood, obtained in a trial of the OX40 agonist ivuxolimab. All receptors derive from an adult with an advanced solid tumor such as melanoma, head and neck, liver or kidney cancer.

This chain joins TRBV5-1 and TRBJ2-3, with D unresolved. Germline V gives CDR1 SGHRS, CDR2 YFSETQ. The CDR3 runs 12 residues. Trimming stripped 0 bases from V and 5 bases from J, with 4 bases between. CDR3 loop: CASSLAVDTQYF. DNA for the CDR3: TGCGCCAGCAGCTTGGCAGTAGATACGCAGTATTTT. Variable domain in full (rest from reference TRBV5-1 and TRBJ2-3): KAGVTQTPRYLIKTRGQQVTLSCSPISGHRSVSWYQQTPGQGLQFLFEYFSETQRNKGNFPGRFSGRQFSNSRSEMNVSTLELGDSALYLCASSLAVDTQYFGPGTRLTVL.

V gene TRBV7-2 combines with J gene TRBJ1-1; 8 bases line up with TRBD1. The junction had 6 bases not matched to a gene; V was cut back by 3 bases and J by 3 bases. The germline gives CDR1 SGHTA, CDR2 FQGNSA. This CDR3 is 15 amino acids long. This CDR3 is CASSFPPGGHTEAFF. CDR3 DNA sequence: TGTGCCAGCAGCTTTCCCCCAGGGGGCCACACTGAAGCTTTCTTT.

V gene TRBV19 combines with J gene TRBJ2-1, with 9 bases aligning to TRBD2. The CDR3 sequence is 15 residues long. V lost 11 bases to trimming and J lost 8 bases; unmatched junction nucleotides: 16. Germline loops: CDR1 LNHDA, CDR2 SQIVND (reference sequence). The CDR3 DNA is TGTGCCTCCAAGCGCTCCGGGACTAGCCCCTATGAGCAGTTCTTC. Its translation is CASKRSGTSPYEQFF.

This clone came up a few times. The rearrangement uses TRBV7-9 and TRBJ1-5; D gene ambiguous. The germline V gene encodes CDR1 SEHNR and CDR2 FQNEAQ (reference sequence). V lost 5 bases, J lost 0 bases, and 14 bases lay in between. The CDR3 is made up of 16 amino acids. CDR3 in amino acids: CASSQKQQISNQPQHF. As DNA, the CDR3 is TGTGCCAGCAGCCAAAAACAACAGATTAGCAATCAGCCCCAGCATTTT.

The chain uses TRBV4-1 and TRBJ1-4; D possibly corresponds to TRBD1 (5 bases). Germline assignment: CDR1 MGHRA and CDR2 YSYEKL. The CDR3 extends over 15 amino acids. Trimming took off 0 bases at V and 5 bases at J, with 10 bases between the two ends. The CDR3 DNA is TGCGCCAGCAGCCAAGAAAGGACATCGAATGAAAAACTGTTTTTT. Its protein is CASSQERTSNEKLFF.

Only one count was recorded for this clone. The chain carries TRBV30 and TRBJ1-2, with 8 bases lining up with TRBD1. V was pared by 3 bases and J by 4 bases, with 10 bases of the junction left unmatched. Germline V gives CDR1 GTSNPN, CDR2 SVGIG (reference sequence). This CDR3 has 15 residues. This CDR3 reads CAWRTGAPPVYGYTF. CDR3 in DNA: TGTGCCTGGAGGACAGGGGCTCCCCCGGTCTATGGCTACACCTTC.

This clone was seen only once. V gene TRBV7-9 combines with J gene TRBJ1-1, with D unclear. V shed 5 bases and J shed 1 base, with 17 bases lying between them. Germline CDR1 and CDR2: SEHNR and FQNEAQ (reference sequence). The CDR3 is made up of 16 amino acids. The CDR3 DNA sequence: TGTGCCAGCAGCCCCGCGGGCTATTGGGCGAACACTGAAGCTTTCTTT. As protein: CASSPAGYWANTEAFF.

In this sample, this clone turned up a few times. V usage is TRBV4-3 and J usage is TRBJ1-6; D uncertain. The germline V gene has CDR1 LGHNA and CDR2 YSLEER. The CDR3 length is 15 residues. V shed 4 bases and J shed 11 bases, with 18 bases lying between them. DNA of the CDR3: TGCGCCAGCAGCCCAACACCACTTGAGAGGGCACCCCTCCACTTT. Its protein product is CASSPTPLERAPLHF.

This clone was counted a single time. The rearrangement uses TRBV18 and TRBJ2-1; D perhaps matches TRBD2 (6 bases). CDR3 length: 14 amino acids. Trimming removed 2 bases at V and 7 bases at J, with 12 bases between. Germline V gene sequence: CDR1 KGHSH, CDR2 LQKENI. CDR3 bases: TGTGCCAGCTCACCAAGTTCGGCGGGGAATGAGCAGTTCTTC. This encodes CASSPSSAGNEQFF.

CDR3 in amino acids: CAWSQGGQATDTQYF. In DNA form, the CDR3 reads TGTGCCTGGAGCCAAGGGGGGCAGGCCACAGATACGCAGTATTTT. V and J are TRBV30 and TRBJ2-3; D is possibly TRBD1 or TRBD2 (6 bases each). V was pared by 3 bases and J by 2 bases, with 15 bases between. The V gene's germline CDR1 is GTSNPN and CDR2 SVGIG (reference sequence). This CDR3 region has 15 residues.

The chain combines TRBV6-1 with TRBJ1-1, with TRBD1 matching 9 bases. This CDR3 comprises 12 residues. Trimming took 4 bases from V and 11 from J; bases not matched to a gene: 5. Germline values: CDR1 MNHNS, CDR2 SASEGT. CDR3 protein: CASSVNRGHAFF. DNA of the CDR3: TGTGCCAGCAGTGTCAACAGGGGGCACGCTTTCTTT.

The chain links TRBV7-6 to TRBJ2-1; 7 bases are shared with TRBD1. The CDR3 is 17 residues long. V was pared by 5 bases and J by 5 bases, with 15 bases of the junction left unmatched. Germline assignment: CDR1 SGHVS and CDR2 FNYEAQ. The CDR3, as DNA: TGTGCCAGCAGCCCCCCTTTGTGGGACAGACGAAACAATGAGCAGTTCTTC. Its translation: CASSPPLWDRRNNEQFF.

J is TRBJ1-6 and V is TRBV2; 7 bases agree with TRBD1. The ends lost 8 bases at V and 6 bases at J; junction bases unmatched: 4. CDR1 is SNHLY, CDR2 FYNNEI, per germline. The CDR3 is 13 residues long. CDR3 in amino acids: CASRDSLNSPLHF. The CDR3 DNA is TGTGCCAGCCGGGACAGTCTTAATTCACCCCTCCACTTT.

V gene TRBV4-3 combines with J gene TRBJ1-3, with D unclear. CDR1 and CDR2 (germline): LGHNA, YSLEER. Deletions cut 0 bases from V and 3 bases from J, with 9 bases between. There are 15 residues in the CDR3. CDR3 loop: CASSQEKGGGNTIYF. Written as DNA, the CDR3 is TGCGCCAGCAGCCAAGAAAAGGGAGGTGGAAACACCATATATTTT.

V is TRBV7-9 and J is TRBJ1-5, with 11 bases matching TRBD1. The CDR3 is 16 amino acids. From germline, CDR1 is SEHNR and CDR2 FQNEAQ (reference sequence). The J segment lost 4 bases and the V segment lost 5 bases, leaving 7 bases of the junction unmatched. CDR3 in amino acids: CASSPGQGAFNQPQHF. The DNA of the CDR3 is TGTGCCAGCAGCCCCGGACAGGGGGCCTTTAATCAGCCCCAGCATTTT.

V gene TRBV7-9 combines with J gene TRBJ1-1; D is ambiguous. This CDR3 is 15 amino acids long. Trimming stripped 1 base from V and 0 bases from J, with 9 bases between. CDR1 and CDR2 from the germline V gene are SEHNR and FQNEAQ (reference sequence). CDR3 region: CASSLDGNLNTEAFF. CDR3 nucleotide sequence: TGTGCCAGCAGCTTAGATGGCAATTTGAACACTGAAGCTTTCTTT.

This clone was seen once. J is TRBJ1-1 and V is TRBV4-2, with 9 nucleotides matching TRBD1. V lost 2 bases and J lost 4; bases outside the gene matches: 14. The CDR3 covers 18 residues. Germline V gene data show CDR1 as LGHNA and CDR2 as YNFKEQ. CDR3 sequence: CASSQPTGGEVYLTEAFF. CDR3 in DNA: TGTGCCAGCAGCCAACCAACAGGGGGCGAGGTCTATCTCACTGAAGCTTTCTTT.

V and J are TRBV5-1 and TRBJ2-1, with D possibly matching TRBD2 (6 bases). Looked up from germline, CDR1 is SGHRS and CDR2 is YFSETQ. CDR3 length: 16 amino acids. Trimming stripped 4 bases from V and 0 bases from J, with 14 bases between. The CDR3 DNA is TGCGCCAGCAGCCCCGTCGCGGGACGCTCCTACAATGAGCAGTTCTTC. This sequence encodes CASSPVAGRSYNEQFF.

The rearrangement uses TRBV7-3 and TRBJ2-2; TRBD2 agrees at 8 bases. Germline assignment: CDR1 SGHTA and CDR2 FQGTGA. The length of the CDR3 is 15 residues. Losses at the gene ends were 5 bases for V and 3 bases for J; bases not matched to a gene: 5. In DNA form, the CDR3 reads TGTGCCAGCAGCCCCCTCGGGGGGGACACCGGGGAGCTGTTTTTT. It encodes CASSPLGGDTGELFF.

The gene calls are TRBV19 and TRBJ2-1; 14 nucleotides agree with TRBD2. Germline values: CDR1 LNHDA, CDR2 SQIVND (reference sequence). After removal of 5 bases from V and 4 bases from J, the junction contained 7 bases not matched to a gene. This CDR3 spans 17 amino acids. The CDR3 sequence: CASSSRRLAGGYNEQFF. The CDR3 coding sequence is TGTGCCAGTAGTTCCCGTCGACTAGCGGGAGGGTACAATGAGCAGTTCTTC. The full variable domain, completed using reference TRBV19 and TRBJ2-1, is DGGITQSPKYLFRKEGQNVTLSCEQNLNHDAMYWYRQDPGQGLRLIYYSQIVNDFQKGDIAEGYSVSREKKESFPLTVTSAQKNPTAFYLCASSSRRLAGGYNEQFFGPGTRLTVL.

The chain joins TRBV4-1 to TRBJ2-7; 13 bases line up with TRBD2. The germline V gene has CDR1 MGHRA and CDR2 YSYEKL. V shed 4 bases and J 4 bases; nucleotides not matched to a gene: 4. The CDR3 has 15 residues. The chain's CDR3 is CASSRGTSGEYEQYF. CDR3 bases: TGCGCCAGCAGCCGAGGGACTAGCGGGGAGTACGAGCAGTACTTC.

The CDR3 DNA reads TGCGCCAGCAGAATATCAACAGATACGCAGTATTTT. Protein: CASRISTDTQYF. The chain recombines TRBV5-1 with TRBJ2-3; D gene unclear. Trimming took off 5 bases at V and 3 bases at J, with 7 bases between the two ends. The CDR3 has 12 amino acids. Germline V gene lookup returns CDR1 SGHRS and CDR2 YFSETQ.

The chain carries TRBV27 and TRBJ2-7; a possible D gene is TRBD2 (6 bases). The V end lost 3 bases, the J end lost 6 bases, and 15 bases lay between the germline ends. The CDR3 totals 14 residues. The germline gives CDR1 MNHEY, CDR2 SMNVEV (reference sequence). CDR3 amino acids: CASSFLGGGSEQYF. CDR3 DNA sequence: TGTGCCAGCAGTTTCTTGGGAGGTGGGAGCGAGCAGTACTTC.

V and J are TRBV9 and TRBJ1-1, with D possibly TRBD1 on 5 matching bases. V was trimmed by 0 bases and J by 0 bases, leaving 6 bases between them. The CDR3 sequence is 14 residues long. The germline gives CDR1 SGDLS, CDR2 YYNGEE. This CDR3 is CASSVAGMNTEAFF. The CDR3 coding sequence is TGTGCCAGCAGCGTAGCAGGGATGAACACTGAAGCTTTCTTT.

The DNA of the CDR3 is TGTGCCAGCAGTGAATCGGGAAATCAGCCCCAGCATTTT. Translation gives CASSESGNQPQHF. The chain carries TRBV6-1 and TRBJ1-5, with D unresolved. This CDR3 has 13 amino acids. The germline V and J ends were trimmed by 2 bases and 4 bases, with 6 bases remaining between them. Germline assignment: CDR1 MNHNS and CDR2 SASEGT.

This chain uses TRBV4-3 with TRBJ1-6; 9 nucleotides match TRBD1. V lost 0 bases to trimming and J lost 6 bases; unmatched junction nucleotides: 3. This CDR3 has 16 residues. Germline loops: CDR1 LGHNA, CDR2 YSLEER. The CDR3 here is CASSQDLTGGNSPLHF. The CDR3 DNA reads as TGCGCCAGCAGCCAAGATCTGACAGGGGGTAATTCACCCCTCCACTTT.

This chain links TRBV6-6 with TRBJ1-5; D is ambiguous. Germline CDR1 MNHNY, CDR2 SVGAGI (reference sequence). Trimming left V 8 bases short and J 6 bases short, with 11 bases between. CDR3 size: 12 residues. The CDR3 bases are TGTGCCAGCGCTCCGTGGATTCAGCCCCAGCATTTT. Residues: CASAPWIQPQHF.

The chain is built from TRBV11-2 and TRBJ2-2; weak D call: TRBD2 (6 bases). Trimming shortened V by 3 bases and J by 0 bases, and 20 bases separated the two germline ends. In germline, CDR1 is SGHAT, CDR2 FQNNGV. The CDR3 runs to 19 residues. The CDR3 region is CASSFLKGGTLPNTGELFF. In DNA form, the CDR3 reads TGTGCCAGCAGCTTCTTAAAGGGAGGAACCCTCCCGAACACCGGGGAGCTGTTTTTT. The whole variable domain, remainder taken from reference TRBV11-2 and TRBJ2-2, is EAGVAQSPRYKIIEKRQSVAFWCNPISGHATLYWYQQILGQGPKLLIQFQNNGVVDDSQLPKDRFSAERLKGVDSTLKIQPAKLEDSAVYLCASSFLKGGTLPNTGELFFGEGSRLTVL.

This clone was detected only once. The chain has TRBV6-6 and TRBJ2-4, with a possible D match to TRBD1 (6 bases). Germline V gene data show CDR1 as MNHNY and CDR2 as SVGAGI (reference sequence). V shed 0 bases and J shed 0 bases, with 6 bases lying between them. This CDR3 spans 15 amino acids. CDR3 sequence (DNA): TGTGCCAGCAGTTACTCACAGGGAGCCAAAAACATTCAGTACTTC. Protein: CASSYSQGAKNIQYF.

This chain uses TRBV6-5 with TRBJ1-3; D is uncertain. The CDR3 spans 13 residues. Germline V CDR1 and CDR2: MNHEY, SVGAGI. V lost 6 bases and J 4 bases, leaving 10 bases between the germline ends. The CDR3: CASSLRFGNTIYF. CDR3 nucleotides: TGTGCCAGCAGCCTCAGGTTCGGAAACACCATATATTTT.